The 21 T cell receptor beta chains in this list originate from one sample, sequenced in a study of identical twins. TCRdb re-derived calls from the 5' RACE reads in MiXCR, one entry per CDR3 protein. Here the sample spans approximately 670,000 distinct CDR3 sequences, less than 7% being singletons. Sequencing used naive T cells sorted from blood. The receptors come from a man aged 18 to 30 in good health.

This clonotype came up many times. The chain links TRBV9 to TRBJ2-1, with D possibly matching TRBD2 (5 bases). V was pared by 0 bases and J by 7 bases, with 11 bases between. The CDR3 totals 14 residues. Germline-derived CDR1 and CDR2 are SGDLS and YYNGEE. The CDR3 region has the DNA TGTGCCAGCAGCGTAGTGGAAGGGAGTAATGAGCAGTTCTTC. It yields the protein CASSVVEGSNEQFF.

This clonotype occurred a few times. The chain joins TRBV2 to TRBJ2-7; either TRBD1 or TRBD2 may supply D (5 bases each). This CDR3 is built from 12 residues. The V and J ends lost 7 bases and 4 bases respectively, with 11 bases between them. CDR1 SNHLY and CDR2 FYNNEI come from the germline V gene. CDR3 loop: CASTAGAYEQYV. The CDR3, as DNA: TGTGCCAGCACCGCCGGGGCTTACGAGCAGTACGTC.

In its sample, this clonotype was seen a few times. The rearrangement uses TRBV5-6 and TRBJ2-7; 10 bases fit TRBD1. The CDR3 sequence is 15 residues long. Looked up from germline, CDR1 is SGHDT and CDR2 is YYEEEE. The junction had 5 bases not matched to a gene; V was cut back by 4 bases and J by 1 base. The CDR3 nucleotides read TGTGCCAGCAGCCGGTGGACAGGGGGATCCTACGAGCAGTACGTC. Translation gives CASSRWTGGSYEQYV.

This chain links TRBV12-3 or TRBV12-4 with TRBJ2-1; unclear D gene. The V and J ends lost 4 bases and 1 base respectively, with 11 bases between them. The CDR3 covers 15 residues. CDR3 residues: CASSSPQGSYNEQFF. The CDR3 coding sequence is TGTGCCAGCAGTTCCCCCCAAGGATCCTACAATGAGCAGTTCTTC.

This clonotype was detected many times. This chain uses TRBV12-3 or TRBV12-4 with TRBJ2-7; D may be TRBD1 (6 bases). The CDR3 loop spans 13 amino acids. Trimming left V 1 base short and J 7 bases short, with 11 bases between. CDR3 residues: CASSLGTASEQYF. CDR3 bases: TGTGCCAGCAGTTTAGGGACAGCGTCTGAGCAGTACTTC.

This clonotype has at least ten counts. The J gene is TRBJ2-1, the V gene TRBV28; weak D call: TRBD2 (5 bases). Trimming left V 2 bases short and J 2 bases short, with 13 bases between. CDR1 MDHEN and CDR2 SYDVKM come from the germline V gene. This CDR3 is built from 16 residues. The chain's CDR3 is CASSLINGVPYNEQFF. CDR3 nucleotide sequence: TGTGCCAGCAGTTTAATTAACGGGGTTCCCTACAATGAGCAGTTCTTC.

This clonotype was observed many times. V is TRBV12-3 or TRBV12-4 and J is TRBJ2-2, with TRBD2 as a possible D gene (5 bases). Trimming removed 3 bases at V and 6 bases at J, with 8 bases between. CDR3 length: 13 amino acids. The CDR3 nucleotides read TGTGCCAGCAGTTTTCACGGGGCCGGGGAGCTGTTTTTT. This translates into CASSFHGAGELFF.

This clonotype was observed many times. The rearrangement uses TRBV4-3 and TRBJ2-7, with D hard to call. Germline V gene sequence: CDR1 LGHNA, CDR2 YSLEER. V shed 2 bases and J shed 0 bases, with 11 bases lying between them. The CDR3 totals 15 residues. CDR3 in DNA: TGCGCCAGCAGCCAACGACTGGGAAGCTCCTACGAGCAGTACTTC. Amino acids: CASSQRLGSSYEQYF.

The chain links TRBV20-1 to TRBJ2-5, with 14 bases aligning to TRBD2. V lost 0 bases to trimming and J lost 9 bases; unmatched junction nucleotides: 6. This CDR3 has 15 residues. Germline CDR1 reads DFQATT; CDR2 reads SNEGSKA (reference sequence). CDR3 protein: CSARDSTSGRGAQYF. In DNA form, the CDR3 reads TGCAGTGCTAGAGATTCGACTAGCGGGAGGGGGGCCCAGTACTTC.

In its sample, this clonotype was seen many times. The chain carries TRBV5-1 and TRBJ2-3, with 7 bases that match TRBD2. The CDR3 totals 16 residues. Germline assignment: CDR1 SGHRS and CDR2 YFSETQ. V was pared by 2 bases and J by 5 bases, with 11 bases of the junction left unmatched. For the CDR3, the DNA is TGCGCCAGCAGCTTAATCGAAGCGGGACGAGGAGATACGCAGTATTTT. Its protein is CASSLIEAGRGDTQYF. Based on the CDR3 plus reference TRBV5-1 and TRBJ2-3, the full variable domain is KAGVTQTPRYLIKTRGQQVTLSCSPISGHRSVSWYQQTPGQGLQFLFEYFSETQRNKGNFPGRFSGRQFSNSRSEMNVSTLELGDSALYLCASSLIEAGRGDTQYFGPGTRLTVL.

The CDR3 DNA follows: TGTGCCAGCAGCTTAGCTTTGGCGGATTATAGCAATCAGCCCCAGCATTTT. This encodes CASSLALADYSNQPQHF. The chain couples TRBV7-9 to TRBJ1-5; D gene ambiguous. The CDR3 totals 17 residues. Germline V gene data show CDR1 as SEHNR and CDR2 as FQNEAQ (reference sequence). V was shortened by 0 bases and J by 0 bases, with 12 bases between the two germline ends. Together with reference TRBV7-9 and TRBJ1-5, the CDR3 gives the full variable domain: DTGVSQNPRHKITKRGQNVTFRCDPISEHNRLYWYRQTLGQGPEFLTYFQNEAQLEKSRLLSDRFSAERPKGSFSTLEIQRTEQGDSAMYLCASSLALADYSNQPQHFGDGTRLSIL.

V usage is TRBV11-2 and J usage is TRBJ2-1, with 7 bases fitting TRBD2. Germline V gene lookup returns CDR1 SGHAT and CDR2 FQNNGV. The CDR3 is 14 amino acids. The ends lost 4 bases at V and 7 bases at J; junction bases unmatched: 7. The CDR3 here is CASSSRTRGNEQFF. Written as DNA, the CDR3 is TGTGCCAGCAGCTCAAGGACTAGAGGAAATGAGCAGTTCTTC.

This clonotype was seen a handful of times. The rearrangement joins TRBV12-3 or TRBV12-4 to TRBJ2-7; the D is unclear. The CDR3 totals 12 residues. V was cut by 3 bases and J by 9 bases, with 12 bases left in between. CDR3 residues: CASSFTERRQYF. For the CDR3, the DNA is TGTGCCAGCAGTTTTACGGAACGGAGGCAGTACTTC.

The chain combines TRBV2 with TRBJ2-1; 8 bases line up with TRBD2. Germline V gene data show CDR1 as SNHLY and CDR2 as FYNNEI. Trimming removed 6 bases from V and 15 bases from J; junction bases left unmatched: 25. This CDR3 contains 17 residues. The CDR3 bases are TGTGCCAGCAGCAATCACCTGGCTAGCGGGTTCCCCGTATCGTGGTTCTTC. It codes for CASSNHLASGFPVSWFF. The variable domain in full, with the rest retrieved from reference TRBV2 and TRBJ2-1, is EPEVTQTPSHQVTQMGQEVILRCVPISNHLYFYWYRQILGQKVEFLVSFYNNEISEKSEIFDDQFSVERPDGSNFTLKIRSTKLEDSAMYFCASSNHLASGFPVSWFFGPGTRLTVL.

The sample holds a few counts of this clonotype. The chain joins TRBV12-3 or TRBV12-4 to TRBJ2-3, with TRBD2 identical over 9 bases. V lost 3 bases, J lost 7 bases, and 8 bases stayed unmatched. The CDR3 contains 15 residues. Written as DNA, the CDR3 is TGTGCCAGCAGTTTGCGGGAGGGGGCGGGGTATACGCAGTATTTT. This gives the protein CASSLREGAGYTQYF.

There are many counts of this clonotype. The genes are TRBV6-5 and TRBJ2-3; D is possibly TRBD2 (5 bases). This CDR3 is 15 amino acids long. V lost 2 bases and J lost 2, with 11 bases in between. In germline, CDR1 is MNHEY, CDR2 SVGAGI. CDR3 loop: CASSYAGQATDTQYF. For the CDR3, the DNA is TGTGCCAGCAGTTACGCGGGTCAGGCCACAGATACGCAGTATTTT.

This clonotype has just a few counts. The chain uses TRBV28 and TRBJ2-5; D is possibly TRBD1 (6 bases). The CDR3 has 16 residues. With 5 bases removed from V and 4 bases from J, the gap between germline ends came to 20 bases. Per the germline V gene, CDR1 is MDHEN and CDR2 is SYDVKM. The CDR3 loop is CASSPAGARQGETQYF. The CDR3 DNA reads TGTGCCAGCAGTCCGGCAGGGGCCCGTCAAGGAGAGACCCAGTACTTC.

This clonotype was counted at least ten times. The chain carries TRBV5-5 and TRBJ2-1; 7 bases match TRBD2. This CDR3 region has 16 residues. CDR1 and CDR2 (germline): SGHKS, YYEKEE (reference sequence). With V trimmed by 4 bases and J by 9 bases, 16 bases remained unmatched. The chain's CDR3 is CASSPPGLGSIGEQFF. CDR3 bases: TGTGCCAGCAGCCCGCCTGGACTAGGGTCAATTGGTGAGCAGTTCTTC.

This clonotype was observed a few times. The V call is TRBV3-1, the J call TRBJ2-1; D call uncertain. Germline CDR1 LGHDT, CDR2 YNNKEL (reference sequence). The germline V and J ends were trimmed by 1 base and 8 bases, with 12 bases remaining between them. The CDR3 consists of 14 residues. The chain's CDR3 is CASSQALGWDEQFF. The DNA for the CDR3 is TGTGCCAGCAGCCAAGCCCTCGGTTGGGATGAGCAGTTCTTC.

This clonotype was seen ten or more times. The V and J genes are TRBV12-3 or TRBV12-4 and TRBJ1-5, with TRBD1 identical over 8 bases. Trimming cost V 7 bases and J 2 bases; bases outside gene matches: 7. This CDR3 spans 15 amino acids. As DNA, the CDR3 is TGTGCCAGCACCCAAACAGGGGGAGGCAATCAGCCCCAGCATTTT. This encodes CASTQTGGGNQPQHF.

At least ten counts were recorded for this clonotype. The chain couples TRBV20-1 to TRBJ2-1; weak D call: TRBD2 (5 bases). V was shortened by 3 bases and J by 9 bases, with 12 bases between the two germline ends. This CDR3 is built from 12 residues. CDR1 DFQATT and CDR2 SNEGSKA come from the germline V gene (reference sequence). The CDR3 sequence is CSARAGRGEQFF. The CDR3 DNA reads TGCAGTGCTAGGGCCGGACGGGGTGAGCAGTTCTTC.